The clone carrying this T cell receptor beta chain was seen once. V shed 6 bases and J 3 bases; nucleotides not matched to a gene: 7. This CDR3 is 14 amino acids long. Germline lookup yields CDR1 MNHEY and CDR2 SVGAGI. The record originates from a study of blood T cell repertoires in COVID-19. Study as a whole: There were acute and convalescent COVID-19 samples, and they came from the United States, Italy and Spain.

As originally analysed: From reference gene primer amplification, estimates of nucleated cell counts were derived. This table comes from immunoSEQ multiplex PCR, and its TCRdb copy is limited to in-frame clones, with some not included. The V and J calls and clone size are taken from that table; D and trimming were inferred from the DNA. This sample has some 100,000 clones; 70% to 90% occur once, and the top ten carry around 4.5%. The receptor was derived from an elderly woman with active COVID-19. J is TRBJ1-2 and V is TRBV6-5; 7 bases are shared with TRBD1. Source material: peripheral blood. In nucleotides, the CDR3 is TGTGCCAGCAGCTATAACGACAGGGACTATGGCTACACCTTC. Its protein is CASSYNDRDYGYTF.